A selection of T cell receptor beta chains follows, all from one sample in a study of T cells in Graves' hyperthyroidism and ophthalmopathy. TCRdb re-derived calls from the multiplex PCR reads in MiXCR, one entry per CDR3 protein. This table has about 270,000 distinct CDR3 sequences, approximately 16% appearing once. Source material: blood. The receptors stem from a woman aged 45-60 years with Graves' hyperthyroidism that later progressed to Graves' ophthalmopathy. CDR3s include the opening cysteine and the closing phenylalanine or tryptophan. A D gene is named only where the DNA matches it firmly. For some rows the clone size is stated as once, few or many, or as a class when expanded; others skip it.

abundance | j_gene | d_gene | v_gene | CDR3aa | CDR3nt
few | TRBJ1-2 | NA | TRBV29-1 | CSVRRTSGGYTF | TGCAGCGTTAGAAGGACCTCCGGCGGCTACACCTTC
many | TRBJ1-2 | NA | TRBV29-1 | CSVGGGSRNGYTF | TGCAGCGTTGGTGGGGGATCGAGGAATGGCTACACCTTC
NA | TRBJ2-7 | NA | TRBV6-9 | CASSYIRGKLSYEQYF | TGTGCCAGCAGTTACATTCGCGGAAAGCTCTCCTACGAGCAGTACTTC
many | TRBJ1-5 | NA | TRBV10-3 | CATGDGRPNSNQPQHF | TGTGCTACGGGGGATGGGAGACCGAATAGCAATCAGCCCCAGCATTTT
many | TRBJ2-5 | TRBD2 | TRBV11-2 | CASGHSGSGETQYF | TGTGCCAGCGGACATAGCGGGAGCGGGGAGACCCAGTACTTC
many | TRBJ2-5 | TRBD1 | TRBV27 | CASTSRTGAQETQYF | TGTGCCAGCACCTCAAGGACAGGGGCCCAAGAGACCCAGTACTTC
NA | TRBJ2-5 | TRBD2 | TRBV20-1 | CSARDRRTSGSREAQYF | TGCAGTGCTAGAGATAGGCGGACTAGCGGGAGTCGGGAGGCCCAGTACTTC
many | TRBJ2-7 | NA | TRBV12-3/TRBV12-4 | CASSPGPQNAEQYF | TGTGCCAGCAGCCCTGGCCCCCAAAACGCCGAGCAGTACTTC
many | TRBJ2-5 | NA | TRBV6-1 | CASKWSPGSGQETQYF | TGTGCCAGCAAATGGTCTCCCGGGAGTGGCCAAGAGACCCAGTACTTC
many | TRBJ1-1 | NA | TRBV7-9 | CASSSPLGQAEAFF | TGTGCCAGCAGCTCCCCCCTTGGACAAGCTGAAGCTTTCTTT
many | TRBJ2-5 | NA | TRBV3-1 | CASRLWGEETQYF | TGTGCCAGCAGACTTTGGGGGGAAGAGACCCAGTACTTC
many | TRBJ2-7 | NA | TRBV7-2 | CASSLVAGTSYEQYF | TGTGCCAGCAGCTTAGTTGCGGGGACAAGCTACGAGCAGTACTTC
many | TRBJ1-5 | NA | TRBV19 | CASSISGNGNQPQHF | TGTGCCAGTAGTATATCTGGGAATGGCAATCAGCCCCAGCATTTT
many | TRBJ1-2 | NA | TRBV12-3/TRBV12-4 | CASSRDLAPGYTF | TGTGCCAGCAGTCGGGACTTGGCCCCCGGCTACACCTTC
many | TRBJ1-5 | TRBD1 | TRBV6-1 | CASSVLIPGQGSNQPQHF | TGTGCCAGCAGTGTACTGATCCCGGGACAGGGCAGCAATCAGCCCCAGCATTTT
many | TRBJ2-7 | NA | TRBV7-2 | CASSLVASSYEQYF | TGTGCCAGCAGCTTAGTCGCAAGCTCCTACGAGCAGTACTTC
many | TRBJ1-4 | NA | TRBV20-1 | CSARRVLGEKLFF | TGCAGTGCCCGGCGAGTCTTGGGTGAAAAACTGTTTTTT
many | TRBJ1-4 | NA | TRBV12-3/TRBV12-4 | CASSRNYDNFNEKLFF | TGTGCCAGCAGTCGAAACTATGACAACTTTAATGAAAAACTGTTTTTT
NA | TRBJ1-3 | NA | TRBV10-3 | CAISAAGESGNTIYF | TGTGCCATCAGTGCGGCCGGGGAGTCGGGAAACACCATATATTTT
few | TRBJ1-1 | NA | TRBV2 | CASSEDSANTEAFF | TGTGCCAGCAGTGAAGACTCGGCGAACACTGAAGCTTTCTTT
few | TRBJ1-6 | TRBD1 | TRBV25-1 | CASSRDSGALGSPLHF | TGTGCCAGCAGTAGGGACAGCGGAGCCCTTGGCTCACCCCTCCACTTT
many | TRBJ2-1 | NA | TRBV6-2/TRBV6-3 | CASSPARQGTYNEQFF | TGTGCCAGCAGCCCCGCGCGACAAGGGACTTACAATGAGCAGTTCTTC
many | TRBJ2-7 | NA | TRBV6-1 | CASSGVTQTTGISYEQYF | TGTGCCAGCAGTGGGGTAACCCAGACTACAGGGATCTCCTACGAGCAGTACTTC
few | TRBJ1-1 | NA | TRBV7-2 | CASRTTRNTEAFF | TGTGCCAGCAGGACCACAAGGAACACTGAAGCTTTCTTT
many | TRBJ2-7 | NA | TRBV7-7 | CASSLSTGYEQYF | TGTGCTAGCAGCTTAAGTACGGGCTACGAGCAGTACTTC
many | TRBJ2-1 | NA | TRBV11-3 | CASSLNRLNEQFF | TGTGCCAGCAGCTTAAACCGACTTAATGAGCAGTTCTTC
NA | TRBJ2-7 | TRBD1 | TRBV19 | CASRGDPGQGRHEQYF | TGTGCCAGTAGAGGGGATCCGGGACAGGGGAGGCACGAGCAGTACTTC
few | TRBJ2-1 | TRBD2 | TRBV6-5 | CASSYSGLAGEGFF | TGTGCCAGCAGTTACTCCGGATTGGCGGGAGAGGGGTTCTTC
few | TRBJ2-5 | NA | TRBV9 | CASSVNQGWGETQYF | TGTGCCAGCAGCGTAAATCAGGGATGGGGAGAGACCCAGTACTTC
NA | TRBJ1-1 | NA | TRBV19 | CASRYRVNTEAFF | TGTGCCAGTCGCTATCGGGTGAACACTGAAGCTTTCTTT
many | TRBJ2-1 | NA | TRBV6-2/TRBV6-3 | CASSWGNEQFF | TGTGCCAGCAGTTGGGGTAATGAGCAGTTCTTC
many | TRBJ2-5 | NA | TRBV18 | CASSSAETQYF | TGTGCCAGCTCATCGGCGGAGACCCAGTACTTC
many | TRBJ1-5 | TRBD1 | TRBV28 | CASSLLGQGVRPQHF | TGTGCCAGCAGTTTATTGGGACAGGGTGTTCGGCCCCAGCATTTT
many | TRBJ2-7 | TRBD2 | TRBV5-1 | CASSLGLADLYEQYF | TGCGCCAGCAGCTTGGGACTAGCGGACCTCTACGAGCAGTACTTC
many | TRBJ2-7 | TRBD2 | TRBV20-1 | CSARDRGLASHEQYF | TGCAGTGCTAGAGATCGGGGACTAGCCAGCCACGAGCAGTACTTC
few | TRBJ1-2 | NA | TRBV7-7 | CASSFPGTLYGYTF | TGTGCTAGCAGTTTTCCCGGGACCCTCTATGGCTACACCTTC
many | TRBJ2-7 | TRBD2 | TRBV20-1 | CSARRSAAAGHPAYEQYF | TGCAGTGCTAGACGTTCGGCAGCAGCGGGGCACCCGGCCTACGAGCAGTACTTC
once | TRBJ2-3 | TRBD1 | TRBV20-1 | CSARDLGQGVDTQYF | TGCAGTGCTAGAGACCTTGGACAGGGGGTAGATACGCAGTATTTT
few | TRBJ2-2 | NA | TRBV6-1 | CASSRGSTGELFF | TGTGCCAGCAGTAGGGGAAGTACCGGGGAGCTGTTTTTT
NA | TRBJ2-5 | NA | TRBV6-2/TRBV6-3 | CASSYAPRETQYF | TGTGCCAGCAGTTACGCCCCAAGAGAGACCCAGTACTTC
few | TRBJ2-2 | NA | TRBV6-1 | CASTRQGLGDAGELFF | TGTGCCAGCACCCGCCAGGGGTTGGGTGACGCCGGGGAGCTGTTTTTT
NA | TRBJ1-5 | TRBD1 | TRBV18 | CASSPPDRGPFKPQHF | TGTGCCAGCTCACCACCGGACAGGGGCCCTTTCAAGCCCCAGCATTTT
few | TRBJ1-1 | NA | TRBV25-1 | CASRPRYVDTEAFF | TGTGCCAGCAGGCCCCGGTATGTAGACACTGAAGCTTTCTTT
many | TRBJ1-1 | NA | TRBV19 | CASSLGGFDEAFF | TGTGCCAGTAGCTTGGGAGGGTTTGACGAAGCTTTCTTT
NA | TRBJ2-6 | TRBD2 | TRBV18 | CATGGSSGANVLTF | TGTGCCACCGGGGGGAGCTCTGGGGCCAACGTCCTGACTTTC
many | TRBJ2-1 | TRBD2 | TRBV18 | CASSLTSGTNNEQFF | TGTGCCAGCTCACTGACTAGCGGGACAAACAATGAGCAGTTCTTC
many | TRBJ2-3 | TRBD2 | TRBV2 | CASSASGSSDTQYF | TGTGCCAGCAGCGCTAGCGGGAGTTCGGATACGCAGTATTTT
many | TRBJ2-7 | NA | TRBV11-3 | CASSLDWSRSYEQYF | TGTGCCAGCAGCTTAGATTGGAGCAGGAGCTACGAGCAGTACTTC
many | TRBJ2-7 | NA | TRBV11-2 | CASSASLSSYEQYF | TGTGCCAGCAGCGCTTCTTTAAGCTCCTACGAGCAGTACTTC